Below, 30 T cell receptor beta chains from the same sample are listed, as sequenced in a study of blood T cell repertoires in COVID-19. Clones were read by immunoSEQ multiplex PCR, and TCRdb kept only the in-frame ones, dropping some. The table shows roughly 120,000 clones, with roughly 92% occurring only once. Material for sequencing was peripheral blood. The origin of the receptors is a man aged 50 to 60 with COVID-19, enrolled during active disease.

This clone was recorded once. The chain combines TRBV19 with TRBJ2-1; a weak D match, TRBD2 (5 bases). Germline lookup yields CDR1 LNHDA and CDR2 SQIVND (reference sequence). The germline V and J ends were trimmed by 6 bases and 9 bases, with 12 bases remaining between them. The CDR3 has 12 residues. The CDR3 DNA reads TGTGCCAGTAGCCAGATCGAGGGTGAGCAGTTCTTC. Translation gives CASSQIEGEQFF. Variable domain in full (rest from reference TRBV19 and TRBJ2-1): DGGITQSPKYLFRKEGQNVTLSCEQNLNHDAMYWYRQDPGQGLRLIYYSQIVNDFQKGDIAEGYSVSREKKESFPLTVTSAQKNPTAFYLCASSQIEGEQFFGPGTRLTVL.

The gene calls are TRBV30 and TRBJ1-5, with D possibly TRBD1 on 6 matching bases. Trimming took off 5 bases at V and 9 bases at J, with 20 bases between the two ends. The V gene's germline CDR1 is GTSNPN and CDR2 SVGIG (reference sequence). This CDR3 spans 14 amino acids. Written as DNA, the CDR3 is TGTGCCTGGGGGTTAGGGGGGGCTGCTTGGCCCCAGCATTTT. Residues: CAWGLGGAAWPQHF.

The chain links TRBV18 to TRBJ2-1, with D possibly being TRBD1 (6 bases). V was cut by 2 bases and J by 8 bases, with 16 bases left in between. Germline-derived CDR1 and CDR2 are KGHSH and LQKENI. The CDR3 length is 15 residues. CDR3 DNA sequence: TGTGCCAGCTCACCAGACGCTAAAAAGGGGGATGAGCAGTTCTTC. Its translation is CASSPDAKKGDEQFF. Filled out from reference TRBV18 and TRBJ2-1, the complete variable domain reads NAGVMQNPRHLVRRRGQEARLRCSPMKGHSHVYWYRQLPEEGLKFMVYLQKENIIDESGMPKERFSAEFPKEGPSILRIQQVVRGDSAAYFCASSPDAKKGDEQFFGPGTRLTVL.

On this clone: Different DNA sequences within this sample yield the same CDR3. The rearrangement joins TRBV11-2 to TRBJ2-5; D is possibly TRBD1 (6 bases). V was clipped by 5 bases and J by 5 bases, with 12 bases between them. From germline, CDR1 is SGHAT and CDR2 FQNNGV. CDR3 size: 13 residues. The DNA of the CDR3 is TGTGCCAGCAGCCTGGGGCAGGGGGAGACCCAGTACTTC. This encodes CASSLGQGETQYF.

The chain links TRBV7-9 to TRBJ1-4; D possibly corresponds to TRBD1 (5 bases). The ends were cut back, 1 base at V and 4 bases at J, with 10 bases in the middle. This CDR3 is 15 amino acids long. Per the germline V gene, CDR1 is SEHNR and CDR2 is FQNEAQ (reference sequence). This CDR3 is CASSLGDYFNEKLFF. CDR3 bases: TGTGCCAGCAGCTTAGGGGACTACTTTAATGAAAAACTGTTTTTT.

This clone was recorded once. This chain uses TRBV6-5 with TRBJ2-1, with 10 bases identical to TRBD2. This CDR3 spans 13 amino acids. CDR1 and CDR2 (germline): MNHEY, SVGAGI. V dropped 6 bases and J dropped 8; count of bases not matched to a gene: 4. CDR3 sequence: CASSQREGDEQFF. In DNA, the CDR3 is TGTGCCAGCAGCCAGCGGGAGGGCGATGAGCAGTTCTTC.

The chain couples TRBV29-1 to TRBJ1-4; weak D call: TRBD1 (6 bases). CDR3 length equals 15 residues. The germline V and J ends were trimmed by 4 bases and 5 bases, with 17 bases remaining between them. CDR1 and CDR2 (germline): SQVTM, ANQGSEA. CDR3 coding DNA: TGCAGCGTTGGTACCGGGACACCTATGAATGAAAAACTGTTTTTT. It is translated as CSVGTGTPMNEKLFF.

CDR3 sequence reads: CAISESPGSEAEQYF. In DNA, the CDR3 is TGTGCCATCAGTGAGTCTCCTGGGAGTGAAGCCGAGCAGTACTTC. This sequence joins TRBV10-3 and TRBJ2-7; a weak D match, TRBD2 (5 bases). This CDR3 contains 15 residues. V was shortened by 0 bases and J by 6 bases, with 15 bases between the two germline ends. Germline CDR1 is ENHRY and CDR2 is SYGVKD.

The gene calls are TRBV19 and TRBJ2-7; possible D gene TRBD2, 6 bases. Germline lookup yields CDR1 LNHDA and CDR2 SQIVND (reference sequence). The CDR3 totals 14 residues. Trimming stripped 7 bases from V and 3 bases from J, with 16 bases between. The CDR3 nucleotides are TGTGCCAGTAATGAACCGGGACTGCGCTACGAGCAGTACGTC. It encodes CASNEPGLRYEQYV.

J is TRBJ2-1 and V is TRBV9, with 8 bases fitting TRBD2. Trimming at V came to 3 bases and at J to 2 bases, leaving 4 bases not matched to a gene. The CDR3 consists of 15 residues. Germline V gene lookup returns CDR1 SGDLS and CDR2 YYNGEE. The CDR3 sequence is CASSEGLDPYNEQFF. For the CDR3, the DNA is TGTGCCAGCAGCGAGGGACTAGACCCCTACAATGAGCAGTTCTTC. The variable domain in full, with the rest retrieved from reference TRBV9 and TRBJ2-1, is DSGVTQTPKHLITATGQRVTLRCSPRSGDLSVYWYQQSLDQGLQFLIQYYNGEERAKGNILERFSAQQFPDLHSELNLSSLELGDSALYFCASSEGLDPYNEQFFGPGTRLTVL.

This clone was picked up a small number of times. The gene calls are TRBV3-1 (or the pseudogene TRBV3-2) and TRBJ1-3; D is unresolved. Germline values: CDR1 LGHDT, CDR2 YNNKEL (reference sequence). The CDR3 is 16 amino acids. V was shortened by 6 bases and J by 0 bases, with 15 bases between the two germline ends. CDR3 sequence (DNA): TGTGCCAGCAGTCTCTTCGGGAGGACCTCTGGAAACACCATATATTTT. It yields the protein CASSLFGRTSGNTIYF.

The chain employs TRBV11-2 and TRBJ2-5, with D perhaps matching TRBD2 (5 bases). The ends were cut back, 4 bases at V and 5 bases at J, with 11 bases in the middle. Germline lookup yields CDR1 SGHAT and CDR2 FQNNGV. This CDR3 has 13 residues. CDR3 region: CASSSGSHETQYF. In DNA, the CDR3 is TGTGCCAGCAGCTCGGGATCCCATGAGACCCAGTACTTC.

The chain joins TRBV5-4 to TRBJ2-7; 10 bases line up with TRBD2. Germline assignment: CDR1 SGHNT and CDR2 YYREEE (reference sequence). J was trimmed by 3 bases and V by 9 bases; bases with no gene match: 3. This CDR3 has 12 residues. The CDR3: CATEREGYEQYF. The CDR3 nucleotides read TGTGCCACTGAGCGGGAGGGCTACGAGCAGTACTTC.

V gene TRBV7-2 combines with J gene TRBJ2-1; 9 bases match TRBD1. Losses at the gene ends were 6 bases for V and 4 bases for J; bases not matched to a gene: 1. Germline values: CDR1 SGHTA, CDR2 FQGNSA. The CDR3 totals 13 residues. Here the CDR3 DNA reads TGTGCCAGCAGAGGGACAGGGTACAATGAGCAGTTCTTC. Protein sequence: CASRGTGYNEQFF.

In DNA form, the CDR3 reads TGTGCCAGCAGCCCCTGGGAGAAAGGCCATGGCTACACCTTC. Translating gives CASSPWEKGHGYTF. The chain combines TRBV5-5 with TRBJ1-2; the D is unclear. Germline V gene data show CDR1 as SGHKS and CDR2 as YYEKEE (reference sequence). The CDR3 is 14 amino acids. The V gene lost 4 bases and the J gene lost 6 bases, with 16 bases spanning the gap.

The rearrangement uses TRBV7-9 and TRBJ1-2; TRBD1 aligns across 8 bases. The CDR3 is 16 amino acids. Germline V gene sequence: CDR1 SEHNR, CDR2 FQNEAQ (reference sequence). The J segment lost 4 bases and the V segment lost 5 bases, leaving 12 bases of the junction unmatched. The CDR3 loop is CASSDRGAFSFYGYTF. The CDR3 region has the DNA TGTGCCAGCAGCGACAGGGGAGCCTTTTCTTTCTATGGCTACACCTTC.

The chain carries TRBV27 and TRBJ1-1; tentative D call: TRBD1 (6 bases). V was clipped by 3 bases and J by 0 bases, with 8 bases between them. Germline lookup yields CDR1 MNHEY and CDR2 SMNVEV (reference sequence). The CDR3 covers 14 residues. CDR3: CASSFQGLNTEAFF. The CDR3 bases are TGTGCCAGCAGTTTTCAGGGGTTGAACACTGAAGCTTTCTTT.

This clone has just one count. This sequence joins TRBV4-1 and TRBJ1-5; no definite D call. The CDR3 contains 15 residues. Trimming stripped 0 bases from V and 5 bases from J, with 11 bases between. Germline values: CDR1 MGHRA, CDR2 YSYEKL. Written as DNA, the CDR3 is TGCGCCAGCAGCCAAGATCGGGCGGGAGATCAGCCCCAGCATTTT. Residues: CASSQDRAGDQPQHF.

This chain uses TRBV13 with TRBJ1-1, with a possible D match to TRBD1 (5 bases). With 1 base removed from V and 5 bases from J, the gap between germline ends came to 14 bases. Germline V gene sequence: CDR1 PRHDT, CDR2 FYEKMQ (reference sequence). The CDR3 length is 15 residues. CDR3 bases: TGTGCCAGCAGCTTAGTATCGCAGGGTAAAACTGAAGCTTTCTTT. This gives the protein CASSLVSQGKTEAFF.

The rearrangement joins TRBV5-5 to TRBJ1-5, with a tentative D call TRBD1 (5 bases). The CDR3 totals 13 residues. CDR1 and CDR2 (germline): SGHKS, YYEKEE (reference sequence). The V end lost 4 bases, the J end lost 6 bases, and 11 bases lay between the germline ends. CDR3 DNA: TGTGCCAGCAGCCTAGGCGGGGGTCAGCCCCAGCATTTT. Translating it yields CASSLGGGQPQHF. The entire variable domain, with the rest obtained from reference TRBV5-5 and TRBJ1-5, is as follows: DAGVTQSPTHLIKTRGQQVTLRCSPISGHKSVSWYQQVLGQGPQFIFQYYEKEERGRGNFPDRFSARQFPNYSSELNVNALLLGDSALYLCASSLGGGQPQHFGDGTRLSIL.

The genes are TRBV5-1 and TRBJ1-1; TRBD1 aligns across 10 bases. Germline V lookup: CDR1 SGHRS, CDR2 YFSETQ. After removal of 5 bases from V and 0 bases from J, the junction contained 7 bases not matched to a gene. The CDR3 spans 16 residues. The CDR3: CASSGQGGLMNTEAFF. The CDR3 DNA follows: TGCGCCAGCAGTGGACAGGGGGGCCTCATGAACACTGAAGCTTTCTTT.

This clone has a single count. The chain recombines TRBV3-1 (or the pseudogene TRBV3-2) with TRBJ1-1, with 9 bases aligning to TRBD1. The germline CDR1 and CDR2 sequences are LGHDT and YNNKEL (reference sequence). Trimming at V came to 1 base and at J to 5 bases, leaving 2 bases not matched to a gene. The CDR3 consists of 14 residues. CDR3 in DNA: TGTGCCAGCAGCCAAGGACAGGGGGGGACTGAAGCTTTCTTT. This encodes CASSQGQGGTEAFF.

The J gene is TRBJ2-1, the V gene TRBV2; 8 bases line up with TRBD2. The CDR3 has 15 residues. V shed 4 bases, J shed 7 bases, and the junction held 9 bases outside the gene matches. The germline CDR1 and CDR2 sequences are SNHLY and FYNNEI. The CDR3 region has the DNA TGTGCCAGCAGTGGGAGGGGACTAGGGGGGAATGAGCAGTTCTTC. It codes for CASSGRGLGGNEQFF.

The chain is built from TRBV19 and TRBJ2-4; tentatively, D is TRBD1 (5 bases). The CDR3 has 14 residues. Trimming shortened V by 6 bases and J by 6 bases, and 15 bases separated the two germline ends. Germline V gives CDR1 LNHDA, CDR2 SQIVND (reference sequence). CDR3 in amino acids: CASSFLDRRNIQYF. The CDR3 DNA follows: TGTGCCAGTAGCTTCCTTGACAGACGAAACATTCAGTACTTC.

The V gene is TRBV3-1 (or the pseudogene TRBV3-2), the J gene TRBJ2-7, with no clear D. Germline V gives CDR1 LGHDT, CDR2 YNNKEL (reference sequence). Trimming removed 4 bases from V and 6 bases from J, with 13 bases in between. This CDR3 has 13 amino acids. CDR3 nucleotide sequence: TGTGCCAGCAGCCCCCAGTTCCGCGGCGAGCAGTACGTC. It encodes CASSPQFRGEQYV.

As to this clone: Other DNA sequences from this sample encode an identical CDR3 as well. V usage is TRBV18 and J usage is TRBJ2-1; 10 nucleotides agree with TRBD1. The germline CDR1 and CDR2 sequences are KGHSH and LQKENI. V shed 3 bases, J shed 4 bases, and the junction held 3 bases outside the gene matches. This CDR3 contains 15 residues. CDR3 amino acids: CASSPGTGDYNEQFF. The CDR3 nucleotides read TGTGCCAGCTCACCGGGGACAGGGGATTACAATGAGCAGTTCTTC. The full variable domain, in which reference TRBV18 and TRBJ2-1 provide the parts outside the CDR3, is NAGVMQNPRHLVRRRGQEARLRCSPMKGHSHVYWYRQLPEEGLKFMVYLQKENIIDESGMPKERFSAEFPKEGPSILRIQQVVRGDSAAYFCASSPGTGDYNEQFFGPGTRLTVL.

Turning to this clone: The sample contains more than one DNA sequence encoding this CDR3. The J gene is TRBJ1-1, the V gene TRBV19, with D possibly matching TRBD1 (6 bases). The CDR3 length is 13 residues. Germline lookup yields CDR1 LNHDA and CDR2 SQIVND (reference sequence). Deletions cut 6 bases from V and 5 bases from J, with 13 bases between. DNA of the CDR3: TGTGCCAGTAGCCCGACAGGTGATACTGAAGCTTTCTTT. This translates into CASSPTGDTEAFF.

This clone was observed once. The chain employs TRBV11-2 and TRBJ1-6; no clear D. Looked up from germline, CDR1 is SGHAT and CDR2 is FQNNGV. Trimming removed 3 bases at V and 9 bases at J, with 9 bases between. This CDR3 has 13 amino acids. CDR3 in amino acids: CASSLAGGSPLHF. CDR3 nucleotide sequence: TGTGCCAGCAGCTTGGCAGGAGGTTCACCCCTCCACTTT.

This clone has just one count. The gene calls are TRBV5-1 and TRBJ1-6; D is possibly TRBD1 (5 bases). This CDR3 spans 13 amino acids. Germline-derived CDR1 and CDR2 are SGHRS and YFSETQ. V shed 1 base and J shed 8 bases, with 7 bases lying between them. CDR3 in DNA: TGCGCCAGCAGCTTGCCGGGGGATTCACCCCTCCACTTT. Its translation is CASSLPGDSPLHF.

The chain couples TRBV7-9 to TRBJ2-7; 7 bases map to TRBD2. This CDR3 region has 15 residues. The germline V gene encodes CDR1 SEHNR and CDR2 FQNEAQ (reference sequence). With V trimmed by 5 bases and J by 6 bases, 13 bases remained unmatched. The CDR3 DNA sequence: TGTGCCAGCAGCCCCTCCGGGCTCGGGGGGAGCGAGCAGTACTTC. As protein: CASSPSGLGGSEQYF.